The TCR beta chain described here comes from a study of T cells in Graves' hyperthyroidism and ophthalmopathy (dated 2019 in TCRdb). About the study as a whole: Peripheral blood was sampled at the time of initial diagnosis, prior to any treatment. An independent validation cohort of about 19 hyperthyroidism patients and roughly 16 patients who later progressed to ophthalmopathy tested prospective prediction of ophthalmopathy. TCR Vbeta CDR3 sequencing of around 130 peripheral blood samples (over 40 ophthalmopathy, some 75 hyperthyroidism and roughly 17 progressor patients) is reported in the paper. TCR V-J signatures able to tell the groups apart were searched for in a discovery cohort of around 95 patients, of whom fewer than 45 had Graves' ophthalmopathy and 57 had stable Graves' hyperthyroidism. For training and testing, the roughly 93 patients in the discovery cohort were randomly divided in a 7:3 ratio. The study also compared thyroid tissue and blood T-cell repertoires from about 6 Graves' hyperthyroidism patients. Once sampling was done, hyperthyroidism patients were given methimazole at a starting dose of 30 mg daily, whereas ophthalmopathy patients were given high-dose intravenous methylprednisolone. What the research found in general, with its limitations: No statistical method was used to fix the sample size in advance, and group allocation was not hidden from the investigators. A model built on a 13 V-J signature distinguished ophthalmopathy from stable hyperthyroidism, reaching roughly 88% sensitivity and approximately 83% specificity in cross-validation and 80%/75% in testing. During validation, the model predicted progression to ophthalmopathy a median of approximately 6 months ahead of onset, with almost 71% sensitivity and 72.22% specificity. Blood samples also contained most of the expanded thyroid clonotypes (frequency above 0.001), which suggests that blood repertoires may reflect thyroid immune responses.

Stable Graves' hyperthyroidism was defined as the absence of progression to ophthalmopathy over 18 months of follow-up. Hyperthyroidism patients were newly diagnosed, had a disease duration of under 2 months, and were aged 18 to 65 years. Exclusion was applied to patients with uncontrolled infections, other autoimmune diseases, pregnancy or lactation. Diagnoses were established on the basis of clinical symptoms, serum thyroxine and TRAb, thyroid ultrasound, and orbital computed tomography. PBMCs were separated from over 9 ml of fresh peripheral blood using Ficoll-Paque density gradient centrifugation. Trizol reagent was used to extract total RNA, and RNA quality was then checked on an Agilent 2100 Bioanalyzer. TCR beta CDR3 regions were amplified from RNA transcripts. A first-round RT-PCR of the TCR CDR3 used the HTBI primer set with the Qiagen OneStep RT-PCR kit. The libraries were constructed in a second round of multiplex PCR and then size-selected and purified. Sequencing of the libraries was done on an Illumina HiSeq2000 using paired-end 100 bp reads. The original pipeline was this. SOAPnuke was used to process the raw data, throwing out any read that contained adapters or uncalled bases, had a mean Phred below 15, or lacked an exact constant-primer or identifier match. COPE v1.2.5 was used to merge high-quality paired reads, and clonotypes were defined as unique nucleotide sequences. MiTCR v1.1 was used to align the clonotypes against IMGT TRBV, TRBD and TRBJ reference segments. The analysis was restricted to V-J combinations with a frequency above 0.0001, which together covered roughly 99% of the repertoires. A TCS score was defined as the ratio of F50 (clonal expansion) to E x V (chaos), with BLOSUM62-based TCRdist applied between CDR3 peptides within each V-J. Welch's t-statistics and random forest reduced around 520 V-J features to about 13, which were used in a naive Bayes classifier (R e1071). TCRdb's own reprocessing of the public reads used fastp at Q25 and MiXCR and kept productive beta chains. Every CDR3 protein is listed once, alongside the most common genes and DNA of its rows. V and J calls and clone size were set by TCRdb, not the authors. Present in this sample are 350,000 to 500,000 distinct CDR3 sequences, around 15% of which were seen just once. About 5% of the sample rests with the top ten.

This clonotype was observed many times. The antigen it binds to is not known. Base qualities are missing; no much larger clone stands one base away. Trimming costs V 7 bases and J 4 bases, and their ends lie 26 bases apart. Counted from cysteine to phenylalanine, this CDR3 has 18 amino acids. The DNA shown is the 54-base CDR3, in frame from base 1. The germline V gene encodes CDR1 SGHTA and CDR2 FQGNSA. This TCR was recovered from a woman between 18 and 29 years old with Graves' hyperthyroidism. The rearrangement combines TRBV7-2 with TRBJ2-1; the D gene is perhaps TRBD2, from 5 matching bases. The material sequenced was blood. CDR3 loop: CASKLISFAGSKYNEQFF. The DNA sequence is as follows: TGTGCCAGCAAACTTATATCCTTCGCGGGCTCGAAATACAATGAGCAGTTCTTC.